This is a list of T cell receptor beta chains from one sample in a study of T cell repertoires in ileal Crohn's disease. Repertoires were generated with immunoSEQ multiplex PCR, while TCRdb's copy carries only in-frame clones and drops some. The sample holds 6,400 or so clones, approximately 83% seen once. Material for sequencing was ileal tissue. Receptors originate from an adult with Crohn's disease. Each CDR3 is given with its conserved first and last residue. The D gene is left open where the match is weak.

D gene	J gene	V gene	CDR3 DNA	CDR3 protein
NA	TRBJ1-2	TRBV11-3	TGTGCCAGCAGCTTCTACGGAAAATATGGCTACACCTTC	CASSFYGKYGYTF
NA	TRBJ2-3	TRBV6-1	TGTGCCAGCAGTGAATTAGTTGACGCGAGCACAGATACGCAGTATTTT	CASSELVDASTDTQYF
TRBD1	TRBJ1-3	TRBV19	TGTGCCAGTAGTGGACAGGGCTCTGGAAACACCATATATTTT	CASSGQGSGNTIYF
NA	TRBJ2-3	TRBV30	TGTGCCTGGAGTGTCAGGCGGGGCGATACGCAGTATTTT	CAWSVRRGDTQYF
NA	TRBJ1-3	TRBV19	TGTGCCAGCGCGCGAGGGAGGGAACAATCTGGAAACACCATATATTTT	CASARGREQSGNTIYF
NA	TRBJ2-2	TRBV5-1	TGCGCCAGCAGCTCCACAACGGTCGCGCGCGACACCGGGGAGCTGTTTTTT	CASSSTTVARDTGELFF
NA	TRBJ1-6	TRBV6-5	TGTGCCAGCAGAGCTGGCCAAAATTCACCCCTCCACTTT	CASRAGQNSPLHF
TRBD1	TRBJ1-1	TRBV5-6	TGTGCCAGCAGCCCTAGACAGGGGGCGTGGGACACTGAAGCTTTCTTT	CASSPRQGAWDTEAFF
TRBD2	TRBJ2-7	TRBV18	TGTGCCAGCTCACTCCAGACTAGCGGGGTCTCCTACGAGCAGTACTTC	CASSLQTSGVSYEQYF
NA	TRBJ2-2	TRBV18	TGTGCCAGCTCACCACCATCTACAGGGCCTGGCGGGGAGCTGTTTTTT	CASSPPSTGPGGELFF
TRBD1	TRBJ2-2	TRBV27	TGTGCCAGCGGACCCTTGGACAGGGCGGGCGGGGAGCTGTTTTTT	CASGPLDRAGGELFF
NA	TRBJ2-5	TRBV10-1	TGCGCCAGTTCTACAAGGGAAGAGACCCAGTACTTC	CASSTREETQYF
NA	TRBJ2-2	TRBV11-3	TGTGCCAGCAGCTCCTCGACACAGGGACGAAACACCGGGGAGCTGTTTTTT	CASSSSTQGRNTGELFF
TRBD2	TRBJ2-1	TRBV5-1	TGCGCCAGCAGAAAAGCGGGGGCCGAAGTCAATGAGCAGTTCTTC	CASRKAGAEVNEQFF
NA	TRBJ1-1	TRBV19	TGTGCCAGTAGTAAGGGCCGGACAGTAGGGGCGGCCATAGCAGAAGCTTTCTTT	CASSKGRTVGAAIAEAFF
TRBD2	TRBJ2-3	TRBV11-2	TGTGCCAGCAGCCTGTCTAGCGGCCCAAGCACAGATACGCAGTATTTT	CASSLSSGPSTDTQYF
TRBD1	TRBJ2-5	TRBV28	TGTGCCAGCAGTCTCGGACAGGGGGCGACGTTGGAGACCCAGTACTTC	CASSLGQGATLETQYF
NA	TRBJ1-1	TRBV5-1	TGCGCCAGCAGCTTGGGGTCCCCCAGGGGCACTGAAGCTTTCTTT	CASSLGSPRGTEAFF
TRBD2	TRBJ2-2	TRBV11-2	TGTGCCAGCAGCACGGGAGGGTGGCCCGGAGGGGAGCTGTTTTTT	CASSTGGWPGGELFF
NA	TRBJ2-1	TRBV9	TGTGCCAGCAGCGTAAGGGGGACTCACAATGAGCAGTTCTTC	CASSVRGTHNEQFF